This entry features one T cell receptor beta chain sequence. The germline V gene encodes CDR1 LGHNA and CDR2 YSLEER. The V gene lost 0 bases and the J gene lost 4 bases, with 15 bases spanning the gap. The CDR3 runs 16 residues. This record belongs to a study of blood T cell repertoires in COVID-19. The overall study: Samples representing acute and convalescent COVID-19 were sourced from the United States, Italy and Spain. PBMCs, B-cell-depleted T cells, or T cells were the source of the cDNA or gDNA that made up the material.

Original analysis: Reference gene primer amplification yielded estimated nucleated cell counts. TCRdb's copy holds only in-frame clones and misses some; the assay was immunoSEQ multiplex PCR. D and trimming come from the DNA, and the V and J calls and clone size come from that table. Of 150,000 to 200,000 clones detected, 89% appear once; the ten largest clones hold 1.5% to 2%. The specimen sequenced was peripheral blood. V usage is TRBV4-3 and J usage is TRBJ1-2; D remains unclear. The TCR was taken from a man aged 18 to 29 who had recovered from COVID-19. CDR3 residues: CASSQDPVSEGYGYTF. The CDR3 DNA follows: TGCGCCAGCAGCCAAGACCCAGTCTCCGAGGGCTATGGCTACACCTTC.